This TCR beta chain was captured in a study of T cell responses to AZD1222 COVID-19 vaccine. Profiling relied on immunoSEQ multiplex PCR, and the TCRdb table lists in-frame clones only, not all of them. The table has 150,000 to 200,000 clones, around 94% seen once. The V gene end was trimmed by 1 base and the J gene end by 2 bases; junction bases not matched to a gene: 6. The CDR3 totals 16 residues. Germline lookup yields CDR1 LGHNA and CDR2 YNFKEQ. The chain carries TRBV4-2 and TRBJ2-3; 7 bases are a match to TRBD2. The TCR sequence derives from an adult in good health. The sample was peripheral blood, taken on day 0 of AZD1222 vaccination. CDR3 sequence (DNA): TGTGCCAGCAGCCAAGCCGGGACTACCATCACAGATACGCAGTATTTT. Protein product: CASSQAGTTITDTQYF.